The present T cell receptor (beta chain) was sequenced within a study of vaccination and CD4 T cells after COVID-19. The Oncomine TCR Beta short-read assay generated sequence data from the DNA of cultured CD4+ T cells. In TCRdb, the PCR reads were re-called with MiXCR into one record per CDR3 protein. This table holds about 17,000 distinct CDR3 sequences, around 47% found once. Between the trimmed V and J ends, which lost 5 bases and 5 bases, there was a span of 11 bases. Germline V lookup: CDR1 DFQATT, CDR2 SNEGSKA (reference sequence). There are 12 residues in the CDR3. With respect to this clonotype: Its matching antigen is unknown.

Time point indicated: late sampling 161 to 241 days after vaccination in three convalescent patients. Treatment in this sample: roughly 10-day PBMC culture with coronavirus spike peptide pools or control peptides (ViraFEST assay). Study-wide findings and caveats: The appearance of a median approximately 90% of reactive clones in convalescent patients occurred only post-vaccination.

The sample here was CD4+ T cells from blood, cultured in vitro, taken about 7 months after SARS-CoV-2 vaccination. This chain joins TRBV20-1 and TRBJ2-3; D uncertain. The source of this sequence is a human donor who had recovered from COVID-19. CDR3 protein: CSARRWRDTQYF. In nucleotides, the CDR3 is TGCAGTGCTCGAAGGTGGCGAGATACGCAGTATTTT.